The clone carrying this TCR beta chain came up once. Germline CDR1 MGHDK, CDR2 SYGVNS. CDR3 length: 15 residues. With 4 bases clipped from V and 6 bases from J, the junction kept 8 bases outside the gene matches. The sample comes from a study of blood T cell repertoires in COVID-19. Study-level information: The United States, Italy and Spain supplied acute and convalescent COVID-19 samples.

Per the original data handling: Amplification of reference gene primers was used by the study to estimate nucleated cell counts. TCRdb's copy holds only in-frame clones and misses some; the assay was immunoSEQ multiplex PCR. The V and J calls and the clone size are those of that table, but D and trimming were determined from the DNA. The repertoire has 200,000 to 300,000 clones, around 88% of them found once; the top ten carry 1.3% to 1.5%. Sequenced sample: peripheral blood. The source of this sequence is a man aged 80 or over with acute or convalescent COVID-19. V is TRBV25-1 and J is TRBJ2-1, with 8 positions matching TRBD1. The CDR3 region has the DNA TGTGCCAGCAGTGCGGACAGGGTCGGGAGCAATGAGCAGTTCTTC. Translating gives CASSADRVGSNEQFF.